This T cell receptor beta chain originates from a study of blood T cell repertoires in COVID-19. Repertoires were generated with immunoSEQ multiplex PCR, while TCRdb's copy carries only in-frame clones and drops some. Of about 320,000 clones listed, 85% are singletons. Trimming took off 1 base at V and 2 bases at J, with 7 bases between the two ends. Germline CDR1 is KGHDR and CDR2 is SFDVKD. The CDR3 length is 14 residues. This chain connects TRBV24-1 to TRBJ1-2, with D unresolved. This TCR was recovered from a woman aged 25 to 39 who had been exposed to COVID-19. Input material: PBMCs or T cells enriched from blood (not recorded which). The CDR3 spells CATSDFAGNYGYTF. The CDR3, as DNA: TGTGCCACCAGTGATTTCGCAGGAAACTATGGCTACACCTTC.